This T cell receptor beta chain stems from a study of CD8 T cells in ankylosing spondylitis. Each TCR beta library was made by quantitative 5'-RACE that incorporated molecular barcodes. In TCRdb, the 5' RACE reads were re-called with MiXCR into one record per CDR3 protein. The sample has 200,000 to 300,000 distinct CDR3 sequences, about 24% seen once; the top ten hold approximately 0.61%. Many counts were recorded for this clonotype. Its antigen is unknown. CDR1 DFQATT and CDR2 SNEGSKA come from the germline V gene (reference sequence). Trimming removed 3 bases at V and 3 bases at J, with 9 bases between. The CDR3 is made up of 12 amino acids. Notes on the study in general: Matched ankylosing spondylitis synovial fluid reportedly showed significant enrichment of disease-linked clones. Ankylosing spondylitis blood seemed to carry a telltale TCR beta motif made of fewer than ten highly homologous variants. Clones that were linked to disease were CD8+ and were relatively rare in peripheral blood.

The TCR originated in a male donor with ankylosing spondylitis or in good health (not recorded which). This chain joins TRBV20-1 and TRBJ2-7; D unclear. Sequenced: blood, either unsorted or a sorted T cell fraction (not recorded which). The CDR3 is CSASKLVYEQYF. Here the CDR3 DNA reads TGCAGTGCTAGTAAGTTAGTCTACGAGCAGTACTTC.